The entry below describes one T cell receptor (beta chain). The antigen remains undetermined. The method was immunoSEQ multiplex PCR; TCRdb's version includes in-frame clones alone and lacks a portion of them. The data contain millions of clones, about 95% of them singletons. The data derive from a study of shared clonotypes between healthy human individuals. Overall study context: Per donor, CD8 memory used one plate, CD8 naive used two, CD4 memory used three and CD4 naive used three.

Study-wide findings and caveats: What rarefaction showed was incomplete sorted-subset sequencing despite large depth. In four donors, approximately 5% of naive CD4 clonotypes appeared in common.

The naive CD8 population came from CD45RO-negative cells selected for CCR7, without terminally differentiated effector memory CD45RA+ cells. V lost 3 bases to trimming and J lost 6 bases, with 14 bases between them. CDR1 is SGHDT and CDR2 is YYEEEE in the germline V gene. CDR3 length equals 14 residues. The sequence came from a man between 18 and 29 years old in good health. The chain uses TRBV5-6 and TRBJ2-3; D is uncertain. Sequencing used naive CD8+ T cells sorted from blood. DNA of the CDR3: TGTGCCAGCAGCTCCTGGGGTGCCAAGGATACGCAGTATTTT. It encodes CASSSWGAKDTQYF.